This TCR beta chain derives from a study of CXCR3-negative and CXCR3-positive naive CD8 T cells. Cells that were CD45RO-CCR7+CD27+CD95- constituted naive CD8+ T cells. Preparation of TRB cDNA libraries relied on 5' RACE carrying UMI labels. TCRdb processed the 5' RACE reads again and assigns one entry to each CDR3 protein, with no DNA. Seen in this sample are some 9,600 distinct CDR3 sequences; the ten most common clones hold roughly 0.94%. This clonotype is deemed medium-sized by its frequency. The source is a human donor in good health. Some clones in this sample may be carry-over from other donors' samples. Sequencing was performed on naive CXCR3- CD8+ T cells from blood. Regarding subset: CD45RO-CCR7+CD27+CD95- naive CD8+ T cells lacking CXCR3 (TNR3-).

CDR3 region: CASSQKTSGTSVLDEQFF. The gene calls are TRBV28 and TRBJ2-1; lacking DNA, the TRBD2 call made by TCRdb goes unchecked. The CDR3 totals 18 residues. Germline V lookup: CDR1 MDHEN, CDR2 SYDVKM.